This TCR beta chain was documented in a study of somatic mutations in T cells in chronic GVHD (dated by TCRdb to the early 2020s). Notes on this clone: This receptor's antigen is unknown. No qualities accompany the bases; no much larger clone lies one base away.

Genomic DNA was isolated and then used for TCRbeta deep sequencing. The immunoSEQ assay, provided as a commercial service, was used for TCRbeta CDR3 sequencing and initial data processing. Per the authors' processing: Reads were demultiplexed, adapter and primer sequences were removed, similar clones were merged by frequency-ratio clustering, and V, D, J genes were annotated with IMGT. In its TCRdb copy, this immuneACCESS table keeps in-frame sequences only and misses some clones. Where compared with another copy, unresolved V genes explain less than half of these, and the others have no known cause. The D gene and trimming were derived from the DNA, and the V and J assignments and clone size from that table. The table for this sample lists about 14,000 clones; roughly three quarters of them were counted only once. The top ten clonotypes cover about a third of the sample. V loses 7 bases of germline sequence and J loses 4 bases, and the interval between the two ends is 20 bases. The cysteine opens and the phenylalanine closes a CDR3 of 15 amino acids. Of all the DNA, just the CDR3 is kept, 45 bases in frame from base 1. From the germline V gene, CDR1 is MNHNS and CDR2 is SASEGT.

For sorting, staining was done with anti-CD3, anti-CD4, anti-CD8 and a Vbeta20 antibody from the IOTest Beta Mark kit on a FACSAria III, reaching purity above 98%. Peripheral blood was collected in sodium heparin tubes and mononuclear cells were isolated by Ficoll-Paque PLUS density gradient centrifugation. Before TCRbeta deep sequencing, the CD4+ Vbeta20+, CD4+ Vbeta20-, and CD8+ T cell fractions were FACS-sorted. The rearranged segments are TRBV6-1 and TRBJ2-7; TRBD2 is perhaps the D gene, given 7 matching bases. Material: Vbeta20-negative CD4+ T cells from blood. In the paper's terms, the cell subset or site label means: CD4+ T cells sorted as TCR Vbeta20 negative by flow cytometry. The sequence was obtained from a male patient between 45 and 59 years old with chronic graft-versus-host disease. Post transplant, some T cells may arise from the graft donor. The DNA is TGTGCCAGCACTCCCCCTGGCGGGGGCCTGTACGAGCAGTACTTC. Its protein product is CASTPPGGGLYEQYF.